This T cell receptor (beta chain) was sequenced during a study of T cells in Graves' hyperthyroidism and ophthalmopathy. Template material for amplifying TCR beta CDR3 regions consisted of RNA transcripts. The HTBI set primed first-round TCR CDR3 RT-PCR. MiXCR was run by TCRdb on the multiplex PCR reads, yielding one entry per CDR3 protein. The table includes 250,000 or so distinct CDR3 sequences, 13% to 15% detected once. Whole-study findings and limits: Median prediction lead before ophthalmopathy onset was around 7 months with the model.

This clonotype was recorded at least ten times. Its matching antigen is unknown. Blood dates from first hyperthyroidism diagnosis, before any ophthalmopathy symptoms. The CDR3 totals 11 residues. Germline lookup yields CDR1 GTSNPN and CDR2 SVGIG (reference sequence). V dropped 6 bases and J dropped 5 bases, with 10 bases sitting between them. The rearrangement links TRBV30 to TRBJ1-1; possible D gene TRBD1, 6 bases. This receptor was taken from a woman in her forties or fifties with Graves' hyperthyroidism that later progressed to Graves' ophthalmopathy. Sequenced material: blood. CDR3 sequence (DNA): TGTGCCTGTGACAGGAGGACTGAAGCTTTCTTT. Amino acids: CACDRRTEAFF.